A selection of T cell receptor beta chains follows, all from one sample in a study of T-cell memory formation after mild COVID-19. TCRdb reprocessed the 5' RACE reads with MiXCR, giving one entry per CDR3 protein. The sample gives about 150,000 distinct CDR3 sequences, about an eighth of which show up once; roughly 3.3% is in the top ten. Sequenced input: PBMCs or a T cell subset sorted from them (not recorded which). The receptors stem from a man aged 18-30 years who had mild COVID-19 (a few samples of this study predate the infection). Cell type and time point are not known. CDR3s include the opening cysteine and the closing phenylalanine or tryptophan. The order of the fields is J gene, clone size, D gene, V gene, CDR3 DNA, CDR3 protein. The D gene is left open where the match is weak. Part of the rows lack a size; the others show once, few, many or a class for expanded clones.

>TRBJ2-5|few|TRBD2|TRBV7-9
TGTGCCAGCAGCTCGCGGGGGGTCCAAGAGACCCAGTACTTC
CASSSRGVQETQYF
>TRBJ1-5|.|.|TRBV12-3/TRBV12-4
TGTGCCAGCAGCCTCTATGGGGCAAGCAATCAGCCCCAGCATTTT
CASSLYGASNQPQHF
>TRBJ1-1|.|.|TRBV29-1
TGCAGCGTTGTACCGCGAAGCATGAACACTGAAGCTTTCTTT
CSVVPRSMNTEAFF
>TRBJ2-3|few|.|TRBV9
TGTGCCAGCAGCTTCTACTCTGCAGATACGCAGTATTTT
CASSFYSADTQYF
>TRBJ2-1|few|TRBD1|TRBV7-2
TGTGCCAGCAGCCCCTCGACAGGGTCCTACAATGAGCAGTTCTTC
CASSPSTGSYNEQFF
>TRBJ2-1|.|.|TRBV20-1
TGCAGTGCTGCACAGAGCTCCTACAATGAGCAGTTCTTC
CSAAQSSYNEQFF
>TRBJ1-3|few|.|TRBV3-1
TGTGCCAGCAGCCAAGAGGGCGGAACTGGAAACACCATATATTTT
CASSQEGGTGNTIYF
>TRBJ2-5|few|TRBD2|TRBV20-1
TGCAGTGCTCGGGGGGTAGCGGGTCGCGGGACCCAGTACTTC
CSARGVAGRGTQYF
>TRBJ1-1|many|.|TRBV6-5
TGTGCCAGCAGTTACTCGTATTCGGGGATCGGTGGCACTGAAGCTTTCTTT
CASSYSYSGIGGTEAFF
>TRBJ1-5|.|TRBD1|TRBV7-8
TGTGCCAGCAGCTTAATGGGACAGGGGGCTAATCAGCCCCAGCATTTT
CASSLMGQGANQPQHF
>TRBJ2-1|.|.|TRBV5-1
TGCGCCAGCAGTCGGGGGGCGTTAGAAAATGAGCAGTTCTTC
CASSRGALENEQFF
>TRBJ2-3|.|TRBD2|TRBV15
TGTGCCACCAGCAGAGTACGGGGGGGACGTCCCACAGATACGCAGTATTTT
CATSRVRGGRPTDTQYF
>TRBJ2-7|few|.|TRBV14
TGTGCCAGCAGCCAACGAATACAGGGCCTAGGGGAGCAGTACTTC
CASSQRIQGLGEQYF
>TRBJ2-1|.|.|TRBV6-5
TGTGCCAGCAGTTACCTACGGGGCTACAATGAGCAGTTCTTC
CASSYLRGYNEQFF
>TRBJ2-5|many|.|TRBV5-1
TGCGCCAGCAGCTTAGCGTTACAAGAGACCCAGTACTTC
CASSLALQETQYF
>TRBJ2-3|.|.|TRBV7-2
TGTGCCAGCAGCTTAGTGGCGGGGTTGAGCACAGATACGCAGTATTTT
CASSLVAGLSTDTQYF
>TRBJ1-6|few|.|TRBV6-5
TGTGCCAGCAGTTATGCGATGGCGGATTCACCCCTCCACTTT
CASSYAMADSPLHF
>TRBJ2-3|.|TRBD2|TRBV9
TGTGCCAGCAGCATTACTAGCGGGGGGAGGACAGATACGCAGTATTTT
CASSITSGGRTDTQYF
>TRBJ1-5|many|.|TRBV7-8
TGTGCCAGCAGCGCCCAAGGGCGAGGGGGTAGCAATCAGCCCCAGCATTTT
CASSAQGRGGSNQPQHF
>TRBJ2-3|few|.|TRBV19
TGTGCCAGTAGGCTCTCCCCCGATACGCAGTATTTT
CASRLSPDTQYF
>TRBJ2-1|.|.|TRBV7-9
TGTTCCAGCAGCCTGGGCGTCGGTAATGAGCAGTTCTTC
CSSSLGVGNEQFF
>TRBJ1-4|.|TRBD1|TRBV7-9
TGTGCCAGCAGCTTCGGACAGGGGACAACTAATGAAAAACTGTTTTTT
CASSFGQGTTNEKLFF
>TRBJ1-5|few|TRBD1|TRBV28
TGTGCCAGCAGTTCTAGGAGGACAGGCGGATTAAATCAGCCCCAGCATTTT
CASSSRRTGGLNQPQHF
>TRBJ1-2|.|TRBD1|TRBV7-9
TGTGCCAGCAGCTTCGGCGGACAGGGAAGGAACTATGGCTACACCTTC
CASSFGGQGRNYGYTF
>TRBJ1-2|.|.|TRBV10-3
TGTGCCATCAGTGAGACCTACTATGGCTACACCTTC
CAISETYYGYTF
>TRBJ2-1|.|TRBD2|TRBV7-2
TGTGCCAGCAGCTTTCCGCGGGGGGCCGTGAATGAGCAGTTCTTC
CASSFPRGAVNEQFF
>TRBJ2-2|few|.|TRBV7-3
TGTGCCAGCAGCCAACAAAACACCGGGGAGCTGTTTTTT
CASSQQNTGELFF
>TRBJ1-2|many|.|TRBV24-1
TGTGCCACCAGTGATCTCGACAGTCGCTATGGCTACACCTTC
CATSDLDSRYGYTF
>TRBJ2-1|many|.|TRBV7-2
TGTGCCAGCAGCTTAGAGGCAGGGCCCTACAATGAGCAGTTCTTC
CASSLEAGPYNEQFF
>TRBJ2-3|many|.|TRBV29-1
TGCAGCGTTGCCTCAATCTCAATTACAGATACGCAGTATTTT
CSVASISITDTQYF
>TRBJ2-5|.|.|TRBV6-1
TGTGCCAGCAGTCCCGTCAGGGGAATGGAGACCCAGTACTTC
CASSPVRGMETQYF
>TRBJ1-4|.|.|TRBV20-1
TGCAGTGCTAGGGAGGGTGGTGAAAAACTGTTTTTT
CSAREGGEKLFF